The rows below give T cell receptor beta chains drawn from one sample of a study of blood T cell repertoires in COVID-19. Produced via immunoSEQ multiplex PCR; TCRdb's table is partial and in-frame only. This table has approximately 280,000 clones, approximately 83% appearing once. Specimen: peripheral blood. Receptors were obtained from a woman aged 25 to 39 who had recovered from COVID-19. CDR3s include the opening cysteine and the closing phenylalanine or tryptophan. The order of the fields is V gene, J gene, CDR3 protein.

TRBV29-1	TRBJ2-1	CSTRRSGDYNEQFF
TRBV5-4	TRBJ1-1	CASSVGQTYTEAFF
TRBV29-1	TRBJ2-5	CSVVQGVPETQYF
TRBV3-1/TRBV3-2	TRBJ2-2	CASSQDRAGELFF
TRBV15	TRBJ1-5	CATSGRGARNQPQHF
TRBV5-5	TRBJ1-5	CASSLMGPGVNQPQHF
TRBV27	TRBJ1-4	CASSFPGEEKLFF
TRBV6-2/TRBV6-3	TRBJ2-1	CASSYSTSGEEQFF
TRBV5-4	TRBJ2-1	CASSLASLNEQFF
TRBV6-6	TRBJ2-2	CASSYLTPNTGELFF
TRBV7-9	TRBJ1-1	CASRENPGTEAFF
TRBV6-4	TRBJ1-1	CASSDGERTEAFF
TRBV10-1	TRBJ2-2	CASSESWQGNTGELFF
TRBV19	TRBJ2-3	CASSPKGITDTQYF
TRBV7-8	TRBJ1-1	CASTSRAGPNTEAFF
TRBV6-2/TRBV6-3	TRBJ2-5	CASSFIAGTQYF
TRBV28	TRBJ2-4	CASSFQGIAKNIQYF
TRBV7-3	TRBJ1-2	CASSDSVDRSYTF
TRBV6-2/TRBV6-3	TRBJ2-3	CASSYSPPSGRARGTQYF
TRBV4-1	TRBJ1-5	CASSHGGRNQPQHF
TRBV7-3	TRBJ2-3	CASSLAGGTDTQYF
TRBV12-3/TRBV12-4	TRBJ2-3	CASSYRDRVQYF
TRBV12-3/TRBV12-4	TRBJ1-2	CASSSDITNGYTF